This is a list of T cell receptor beta chains from one sample in a study of T-cell memory formation after mild COVID-19. TCRdb redid the calling of the 5' RACE reads with MiXCR, one entry per CDR3 protein. This sample carries around 470,000 distinct CDR3 sequences, 15% to 20% of them seen once, and the ten largest clones take 8.4%. Sequencing was carried out using PBMCs or a T cell subset sorted from them (not recorded which). The origin of the receptors is an adult woman who had mild COVID-19 (a few samples of this study predate the infection). Cell type and time point are not known. The CDR3 runs from the conserved cysteine through the conserved F or W. D genes are given only for firm matches. Only part of the rows carry a size: once, few, many, or a class if the clone is expanded.

>TRBD1|TRBV3-1|TRBJ2-1|many
TGTGCCAGCAGCCCAGGGACAGGGGAGGGTCTACTGGCCTACAATGAGCAGTTCTTC
CASSPGTGEGLLAYNEQFF
>.|TRBV24-1|TRBJ2-2|.
TGTGCCACCAGTGATCTGGGACGGGTCAACACCGGGGAGCTGTTTTTT
CATSDLGRVNTGELFF
>.|TRBV20-1|TRBJ2-2|.
TGCAGTGCTACGCAAGGGTACAACACCGGGGAGCTGTTTTTT
CSATQGYNTGELFF
>.|TRBV11-1|TRBJ2-1|few
TGTGCCAGCAGCCGCCGGAGAGGGATCGACTACAATGAGCAGTTCTTC
CASSRRRGIDYNEQFF
>TRBD1|TRBV20-1|TRBJ2-7|few
TGCAGTGCTAGAGTATGGGACAGGGTTAACGAGCAGTACTTC
CSARVWDRVNEQYF
>TRBD1|TRBV12-3/TRBV12-4|TRBJ1-1|.
TGTGCCAGCAGTTGGAGGGGGCCTAACACTGAAGCTTTCTTT
CASSWRGPNTEAFF
>.|TRBV7-3|TRBJ2-6|once
TGTGCCAGCTCCATTGAACCCCGGAGCTCTGGGGCCAACGTCCTGACTTTC
CASSIEPRSSGANVLTF
>.|TRBV12-3/TRBV12-4|TRBJ1-2|.
TGTGCCACCGTCCGGGACCTCTATGGCTACACCTTC
CATVRDLYGYTF
>.|TRBV12-3/TRBV12-4|TRBJ2-1|.
TGTGCCAGCAGTTTAAAGGTTGAAGCGGCGGGTGAGCAGTTCTTC
CASSLKVEAAGEQFF
>TRBD1|TRBV12-3/TRBV12-4|TRBJ2-3|.
TGTGCCAGCAGTTTTCACAGGGGCCACACAGATACGCAGTATTTT
CASSFHRGHTDTQYF
>TRBD2|TRBV5-6|TRBJ2-3|.
TGTGCCAGCACCGAGGGACTAGCGGGAGGAGATACGCAGTATTTT
CASTEGLAGGDTQYF
>.|TRBV4-1|TRBJ2-3|few
TGCGCCAGCAGCCCATCGCCAGGGTTTACAGATACGCAGTATTTT
CASSPSPGFTDTQYF
>.|TRBV3-1|TRBJ1-6|.
TGTGCCAGCAGCCAAGATGAGAGGAGGGGTCCCTCCTATAATTCACCCCTCCACTTT
CASSQDERRGPSYNSPLHF
>.|TRBV4-2|TRBJ1-1|.
TGTGCCAGCAGCCGAAGTAGTGGCAGGGGACGAGGGACTGAAGCTTTCTTT
CASSRSSGRGRGTEAFF
>.|TRBV11-2|TRBJ1-6|few
TGTGCCAGCAGCTCACAGGCGAGCTCCTATAATTCACCCCTCCACTTT
CASSSQASSYNSPLHF
>.|TRBV20-1|TRBJ2-1|few
TGCAGTGCTCCGGCATTAACATACAATGAGCAGTTCTTC
CSAPALTYNEQFF
>.|TRBV7-9|TRBJ1-1|few
TGTGCCAGCGAGATTTCTGGGGGAAGGACTGAAGCTTTCTTT
CASEISGGRTEAFF
>.|TRBV4-1|TRBJ1-1|.
TGCGCCAGCAGCCAGGACCCAGGGGTGAACACTGAAGCTTTCTTT
CASSQDPGVNTEAFF